The clone carrying this T cell receptor (beta chain) has a count of ten or more. Trimming shortened V by 5 bases and J by 2 bases, and 9 bases separated the two germline ends. Germline CDR1 is MNHNS and CDR2 is SASEGT. The CDR3 is made up of 14 amino acids. The data stem from a study of T cells in Graves' hyperthyroidism and ophthalmopathy. The authors obtained PBMCs from over 7.5 ml of fresh peripheral blood. TCR beta CDR3 regions were amplified from RNA. First-round RT-PCR targeting the TCR CDR3 was performed with the HTBI primer set. Each CDR3 protein is one row after TCRdb ran MiXCR on the multiplex PCR reads. The sample lists around 600,000 distinct CDR3 sequences, about 14% occurring once.

Sequenced input: blood. The V gene is TRBV6-1, the J gene TRBJ1-4; D is perhaps TRBD1 (6 bases). The source is a woman aged 50 to 60 with Graves' ophthalmopathy. The CDR3 DNA reads TGTGCCAGCAGTTGGACAGCTACTAATGAAAAACTGTTTTTT. Amino acid sequence: CASSWTATNEKLFF.